This T cell receptor beta chain is drawn from a study of cytomegalovirus exposure and HLA in healthy donors. The study, taken as a whole, reports: CMV antigen specificity was confirmed in vitro for three CMV-associated chains. Trimming of TCR beta V- and J-genes showed a link, identified in a later analysis, to a missense DCLRE1C variant. Researchers counted around 160 TCR beta chains as cytomegalovirus-associated.

Healthy bone marrow donors supplied every sample. V dropped 4 bases and J dropped 5 bases, with 17 bases sitting between them. Germline CDR1 LGHNA, CDR2 YNFKEQ. The CDR3 extends over 15 amino acids. A word on this clone: Its target is unknown.

Both 60 Vbeta primers and 13 Jbeta primers went into the PCR. Generated by immunoSEQ multiplex PCR, the TCRdb table keeps only in-frame clones and is missing some. The sample holds approximately 150,000 clones; roughly 73% are singletons and the top ten take over 9%. The chain is built from TRBV4-2 and TRBJ1-2; D remains ambiguous. This clonotype was sampled from a man in his late teens or twenties in good health and CMV-seropositive. Sequencing input: PBMCs. CDR3 amino acids: CASSPDPTPRYGYTF. In DNA, the CDR3 is TGTGCCAGCAGCCCAGACCCCACTCCTAGGTATGGCTACACCTTC.